Described below is a single TCR beta chain sequence and its context. The data are from a study of blood T cell repertoires in COVID-19. Study details: Italy, Spain and the United States were the sources of the convalescent and acute COVID-19 samples. In each case, the material was cDNA or gDNA derived from T cells, B-cell-depleted T cells, or PBMCs.

V was trimmed by 2 bases and J by 3 bases, leaving 8 bases between them. Germline lookup yields CDR1 SGHTA and CDR2 FQGNSA. This CDR3 has 13 amino acids. Original processing notes: Reference gene primer amplification yielded estimated nucleated cell counts. TCRdb's copy holds only in-frame clones and misses some; the assay was immunoSEQ multiplex PCR. V and J calls and clone size follow that table, whereas D and trimming were derived from the DNA. The sample holds about 61,000 clones, roughly 90% seen once. Sequencing used peripheral blood. This chain uses TRBV7-2 with TRBJ2-7, with TRBD2 as a possible D gene (6 bases). The receptor was derived from a human donor in a cohort sampled during active COVID-19. The CDR3 DNA is TGTGCCAGCAGCTTACAGACTAGCTACGAGCAGTACTTC. Its protein product is CASSLQTSYEQYF.